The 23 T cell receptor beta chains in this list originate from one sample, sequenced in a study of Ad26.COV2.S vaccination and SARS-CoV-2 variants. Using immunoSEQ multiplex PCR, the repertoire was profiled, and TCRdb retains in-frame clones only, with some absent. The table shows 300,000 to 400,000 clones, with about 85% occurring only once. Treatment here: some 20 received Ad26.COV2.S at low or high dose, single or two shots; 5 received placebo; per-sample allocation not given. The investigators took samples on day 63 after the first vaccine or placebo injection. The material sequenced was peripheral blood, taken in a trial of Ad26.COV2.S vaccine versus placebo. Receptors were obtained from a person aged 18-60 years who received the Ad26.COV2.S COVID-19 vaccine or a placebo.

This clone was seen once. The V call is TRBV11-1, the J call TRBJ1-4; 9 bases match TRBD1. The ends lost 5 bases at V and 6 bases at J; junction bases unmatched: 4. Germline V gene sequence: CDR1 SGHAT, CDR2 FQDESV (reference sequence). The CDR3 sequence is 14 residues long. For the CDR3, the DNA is TGTGCCAGCAGCCCGGACAGGGGATATGAAAAACTGTTTTTT. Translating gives CASSPDRGYEKLFF.

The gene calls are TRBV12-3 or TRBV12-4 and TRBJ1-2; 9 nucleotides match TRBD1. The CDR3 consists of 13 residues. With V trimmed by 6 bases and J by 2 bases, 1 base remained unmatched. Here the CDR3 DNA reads TGTGCCAGCAGCACAGGGGGCAACTATGGCTACACCTTC. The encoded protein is CASSTGGNYGYTF.

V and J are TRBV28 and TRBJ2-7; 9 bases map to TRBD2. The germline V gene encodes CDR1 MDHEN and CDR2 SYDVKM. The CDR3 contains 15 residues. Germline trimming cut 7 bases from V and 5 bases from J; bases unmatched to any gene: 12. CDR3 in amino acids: CASNSLAGGLNEQYF. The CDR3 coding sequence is TGTGCCAGCAACTCCCTCGCGGGGGGGCTAAACGAGCAGTACTTC.

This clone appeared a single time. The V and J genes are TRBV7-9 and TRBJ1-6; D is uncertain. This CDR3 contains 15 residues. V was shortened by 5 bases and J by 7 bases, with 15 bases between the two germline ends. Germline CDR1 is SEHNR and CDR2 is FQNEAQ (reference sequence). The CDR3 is CASSPPGPQNSPLHF. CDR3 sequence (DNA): TGTGCCAGCAGCCCACCCGGGCCCCAGAATTCACCCCTCCACTTT.

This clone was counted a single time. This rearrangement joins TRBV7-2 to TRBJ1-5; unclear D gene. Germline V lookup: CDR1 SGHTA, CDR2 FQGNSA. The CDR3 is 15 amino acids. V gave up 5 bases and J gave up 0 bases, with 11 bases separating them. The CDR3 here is CASSPSGNSNQPQHF. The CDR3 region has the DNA TGTGCCAGCAGCCCCTCGGGGAATAGCAATCAGCCCCAGCATTTT.

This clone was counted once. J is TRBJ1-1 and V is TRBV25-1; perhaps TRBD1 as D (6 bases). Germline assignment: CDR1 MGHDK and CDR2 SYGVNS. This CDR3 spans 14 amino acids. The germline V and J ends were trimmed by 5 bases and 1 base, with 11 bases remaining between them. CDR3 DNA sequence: TGTGCCAGCAGTAAACAGGGCAGGAACACTGAAGCTTTCTTT. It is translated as CASSKQGRNTEAFF.

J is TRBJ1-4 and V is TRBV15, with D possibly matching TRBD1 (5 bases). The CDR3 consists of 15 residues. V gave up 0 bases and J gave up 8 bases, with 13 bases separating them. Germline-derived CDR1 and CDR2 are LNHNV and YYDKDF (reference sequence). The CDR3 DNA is TGTGCCACCAGCAGAGAGGGCAGGGTTGGAGAAAAACTGTTTTTT. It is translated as CATSREGRVGEKLFF.

CDR3: CASSFGSQGVSEKLFF. In DNA, the CDR3 is TGTGCCAGCAGCTTTGGATCCCAGGGTGTGTCTGAAAAACTGTTTTTT. The rearrangement uses TRBV5-4 and TRBJ1-4; a possible D gene is TRBD1 (5 bases). The length of the CDR3 is 16 residues. Germline V lookup: CDR1 SGHNT, CDR2 YYREEE (reference sequence). Trimming shortened V by 2 bases and J by 7 bases, and 18 bases separated the two germline ends.

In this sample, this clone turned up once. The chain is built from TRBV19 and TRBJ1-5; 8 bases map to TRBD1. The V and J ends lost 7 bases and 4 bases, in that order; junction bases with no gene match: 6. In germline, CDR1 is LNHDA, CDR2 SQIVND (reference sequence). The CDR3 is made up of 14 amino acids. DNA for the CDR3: TGTGCCAGTACAGGGACAGGAGATAATCAGCCCCAGCATTTT. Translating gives CASTGTGDNQPQHF.

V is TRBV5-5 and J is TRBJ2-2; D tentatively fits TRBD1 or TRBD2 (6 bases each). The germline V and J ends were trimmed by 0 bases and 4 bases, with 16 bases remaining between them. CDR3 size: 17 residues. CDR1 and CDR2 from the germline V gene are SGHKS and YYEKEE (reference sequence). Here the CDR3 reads CASSLAPLGGRTGELFF. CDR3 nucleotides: TGTGCCAGCAGCTTGGCCCCCCTTGGGGGGCGCACCGGGGAGCTGTTTTTT.

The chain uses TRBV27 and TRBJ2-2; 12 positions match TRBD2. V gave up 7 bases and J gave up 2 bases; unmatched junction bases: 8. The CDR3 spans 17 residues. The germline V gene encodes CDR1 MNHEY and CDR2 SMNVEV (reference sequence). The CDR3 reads CASITSGGPTNTGELFF. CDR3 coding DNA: TGTGCCAGCATAACTAGCGGGGGGCCAACCAACACCGGGGAGCTGTTTTTT.

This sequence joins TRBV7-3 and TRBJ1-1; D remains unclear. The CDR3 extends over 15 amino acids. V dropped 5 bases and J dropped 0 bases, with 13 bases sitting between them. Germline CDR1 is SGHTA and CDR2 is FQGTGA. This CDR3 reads CASSRSRVLNTEAFF. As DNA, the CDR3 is TGTGCCAGCAGCCGCTCCCGGGTCCTGAACACTGAAGCTTTCTTT.

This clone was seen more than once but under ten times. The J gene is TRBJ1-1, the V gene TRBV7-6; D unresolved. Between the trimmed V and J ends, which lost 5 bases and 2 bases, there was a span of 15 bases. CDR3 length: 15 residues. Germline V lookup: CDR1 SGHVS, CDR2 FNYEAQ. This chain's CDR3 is CASSLELGVNTEAFF. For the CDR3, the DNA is TGTGCCAGCAGCCTCGAATTGGGCGTTAACACTGAAGCTTTCTTT.

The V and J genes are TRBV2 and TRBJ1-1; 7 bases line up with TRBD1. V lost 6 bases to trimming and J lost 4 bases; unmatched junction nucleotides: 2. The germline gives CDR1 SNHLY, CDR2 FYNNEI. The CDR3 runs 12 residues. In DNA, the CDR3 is TGTGCCAGCAGCGGACAGGTCACTGAAGCTTTCTTT. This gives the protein CASSGQVTEAFF.

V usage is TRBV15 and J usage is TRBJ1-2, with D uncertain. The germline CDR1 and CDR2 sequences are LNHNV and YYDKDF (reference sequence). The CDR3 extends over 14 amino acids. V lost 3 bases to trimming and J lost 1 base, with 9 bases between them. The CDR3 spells CATSRDGVNYGYTF. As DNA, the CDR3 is TGTGCCACCAGCAGGGACGGGGTTAACTATGGCTACACCTTC.

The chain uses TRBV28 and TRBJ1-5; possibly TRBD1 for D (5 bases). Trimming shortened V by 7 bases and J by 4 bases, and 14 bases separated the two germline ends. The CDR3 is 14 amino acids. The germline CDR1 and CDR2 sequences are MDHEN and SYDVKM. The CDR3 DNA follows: TGTGCCAGCACCCCCCCGGGGGATAATCAGCCCCAGCATTTT. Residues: CASTPPGDNQPQHF.

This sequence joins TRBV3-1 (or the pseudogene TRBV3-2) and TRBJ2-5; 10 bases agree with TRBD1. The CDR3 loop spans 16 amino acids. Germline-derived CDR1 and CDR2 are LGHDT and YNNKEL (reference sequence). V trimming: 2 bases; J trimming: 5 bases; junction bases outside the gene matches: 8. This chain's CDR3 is CASSQSPGQGKETQYF. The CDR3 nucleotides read TGTGCCAGCAGCCAATCCCCGGGACAGGGGAAGGAGACCCAGTACTTC.

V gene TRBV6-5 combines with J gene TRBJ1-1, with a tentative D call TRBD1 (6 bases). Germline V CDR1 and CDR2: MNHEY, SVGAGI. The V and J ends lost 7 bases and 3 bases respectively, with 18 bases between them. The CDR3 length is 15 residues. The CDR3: CASTGQKKGHTEAFF. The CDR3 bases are TGTGCCAGCACCGGACAGAAAAAAGGACACACTGAAGCTTTCTTT.

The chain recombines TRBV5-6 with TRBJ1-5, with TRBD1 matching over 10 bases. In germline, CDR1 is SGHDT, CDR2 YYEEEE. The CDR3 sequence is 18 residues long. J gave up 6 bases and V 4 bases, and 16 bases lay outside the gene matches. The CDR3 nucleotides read TGTGCCAGCAGCCTGGGACAGGGGTTCGGCAACCCTCGTCAGCCCCAGCATTTT. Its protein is CASSLGQGFGNPRQPQHF.

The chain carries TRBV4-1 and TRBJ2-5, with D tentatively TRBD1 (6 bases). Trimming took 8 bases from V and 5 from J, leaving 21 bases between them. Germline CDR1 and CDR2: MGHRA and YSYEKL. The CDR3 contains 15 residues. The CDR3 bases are TGCGCCAGCTCCGGAGGAACAGGGTTAGTGGAGACCCAGTACTTC. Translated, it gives CASSGGTGLVETQYF.

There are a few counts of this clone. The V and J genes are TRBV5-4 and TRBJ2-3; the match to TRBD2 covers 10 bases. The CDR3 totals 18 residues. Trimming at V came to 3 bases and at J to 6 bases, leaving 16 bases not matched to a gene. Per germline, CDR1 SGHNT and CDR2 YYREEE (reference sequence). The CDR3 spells CASSWAGAERGGPDTQYF. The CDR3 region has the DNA TGTGCCAGCAGCTGGGCTGGGGCCGAGCGGGGGGGCCCGGATACGCAGTATTTT.

CDR3 protein: CASSGSSGGVNEQFF. CDR3 coding DNA: TGCGCCAGCAGCGGGTCTAGCGGGGGGGTAAATGAGCAGTTCTTC. The rearrangement uses TRBV5-1 and TRBJ2-1; 12 nucleotides match TRBD2. Germline values: CDR1 SGHRS, CDR2 YFSETQ. The CDR3 runs 15 residues. The J segment lost 7 bases and the V segment lost 4 bases, leaving 6 bases of the junction unmatched. The complete variable domain, with remaining parts taken from reference TRBV5-1 and TRBJ2-1, reads KAGVTQTPRYLIKTRGQQVTLSCSPISGHRSVSWYQQTPGQGLQFLFEYFSETQRNKGNFPGRFSGRQFSNSRSEMNVSTLELGDSALYLCASSGSSGGVNEQFFGPGTRLTVL.

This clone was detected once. The CDR3 nucleotides are TGTGCCAGCAGCACCCGGGCCGGGGAGCAGTACTTC. It translates to CASSTRAGEQYF. J is TRBJ2-7 and V is TRBV7-2; D unclear. This CDR3 has 12 residues. V was cut by 5 bases and J by 7 bases, with 12 bases left in between. Germline values: CDR1 SGHTA, CDR2 FQGNSA.